The 17 T cell receptor beta chains presented below share a single source sample, sequenced in a study of blood T cell repertoires in COVID-19. Method: immunoSEQ multiplex PCR; TCRdb's copy keeps in-frame clones and lacks some. This table has about 310,000 clones, 87% appearing once. Sequencing was performed on PBMCs or T cells enriched from blood (not recorded which). Every receptor here comes from a woman aged 18-35 years who had recovered from COVID-19.

V gene TRBV19 combines with J gene TRBJ1-5, with D uncertain. Germline V gene lookup returns CDR1 LNHDA and CDR2 SQIVND (reference sequence). This CDR3 has 15 residues. V gave up 3 bases and J gave up 2 bases, with 11 bases separating them. CDR3 protein: CASSIVQVRNQPQHF. The CDR3 DNA is TGTGCCAGTAGTATTGTGCAGGTGCGCAATCAGCCCCAGCATTTT. The whole variable domain, remainder taken from reference TRBV19 and TRBJ1-5, is DGGITQSPKYLFRKEGQNVTLSCEQNLNHDAMYWYRQDPGQGLRLIYYSQIVNDFQKGDIAEGYSVSREKKESFPLTVTSAQKNPTAFYLCASSIVQVRNQPQHFGDGTRLSIL.

This clone appeared once. The rearrangement uses TRBV7-3 and TRBJ2-2; TRBD2 aligns across 14 bases. Germline assignment: CDR1 SGHTA and CDR2 FQGTGA. V trimming: 5 bases; J trimming: 7 bases; junction bases outside the gene matches: 6. The CDR3 runs 16 residues. The CDR3: CASSRGTSGGGGELFF. The CDR3 DNA follows: TGTGCCAGCAGCCGCGGGACTAGCGGGGGTGGCGGGGAGCTGTTTTTT.

This chain links TRBV5-1 with TRBJ2-3, with TRBD2 matching over 13 bases. Trimming cost V 4 bases and J 3 bases; bases outside gene matches: 5. The CDR3 covers 16 residues. The germline V gene encodes CDR1 SGHRS and CDR2 YFSETQ. CDR3 in amino acids: CASSTGTSGMTDTQYF. Written as DNA, the CDR3 is TGCGCCAGCAGCACTGGGACTAGCGGGATGACAGATACGCAGTATTTT.

The rearrangement joins TRBV4-3 to TRBJ1-3; 7 bases fit TRBD1. This CDR3 contains 18 residues. V lost 0 bases and J lost 0; bases outside the gene matches: 8. CDR1 is LGHNA and CDR2 is YSLEER in the germline V gene. The CDR3 reads CASSQDHHRGRSGNTIYF. CDR3 DNA: TGCGCCAGCAGCCAAGACCATCACAGGGGTCGCTCTGGAAACACCATATATTTT.

The rearrangement uses TRBV10-3 and TRBJ1-2; tentative D call: TRBD1 (6 bases). The CDR3 runs 13 residues. The V end lost 2 bases, the J end lost 8 bases, and 12 bases lay between the germline ends. Germline CDR1 ENHRY, CDR2 SYGVKD. The CDR3 DNA sequence: TGTGCCATCAGTGAGGGGGGCTCCTGGGGCTACACCTTC. Translation gives CAISEGGSWGYTF.

The chain uses TRBV28 and TRBJ1-1; D unclear. The CDR3 runs to 13 residues. Per the germline V gene, CDR1 is MDHEN and CDR2 is SYDVKM. Trimming took off 6 bases at V and 2 bases at J, with 10 bases between the two ends. CDR3 in amino acids: CASSPQSNTEAFF. Written as DNA, the CDR3 is TGTGCCAGCAGCCCACAGTCTAACACTGAAGCTTTCTTT.

CDR3 amino acids: CASSPPDRVGGYTF. The DNA for the CDR3 is TGTGCCAGCAGCCCCCCGGACAGGGTAGGTGGCTACACCTTC. The rearrangement uses TRBV28 and TRBJ1-2; TRBD1 aligns across 8 bases. Germline V lookup: CDR1 MDHEN, CDR2 SYDVKM. The CDR3 loop spans 14 amino acids. Unmatched junction bases numbered 10, after V lost 6 bases and J lost 7 bases.

V is TRBV5-4 and J is TRBJ2-7; D gene ambiguous. Trimming left V 1 base short and J 1 base short, with 6 bases between. CDR3 size: 13 residues. Germline-derived CDR1 and CDR2 are SGHNT and YYREEE (reference sequence). The CDR3 sequence: CASSLTESYEQYF. Written as DNA, the CDR3 is TGTGCCAGCAGCTTGACGGAGTCCTACGAGCAGTACTTC. Based on the CDR3 plus reference TRBV5-4 and TRBJ2-7, the full variable domain is ETGVTQSPTHLIKTRGQQVTLRCSSQSGHNTVSWYQQALGQGPQFIFQYYREEENGRGNFPPRFSGLQFPNYSSELNVNALELDDSALYLCASSLTESYEQYFGPGTRLTVT.

The CDR3 loop reads CASSRMTGDLAEAFF. The CDR3 DNA reads TGTGCCAGCAGCCGGATGACAGGGGACCTCGCTGAAGCTTTCTTT. The chain joins TRBV7-2 to TRBJ1-1, with 8 bases identical to TRBD1. This CDR3 contains 15 residues. V gave up 5 bases and J gave up 6 bases; unmatched junction bases: 11. Germline V lookup: CDR1 SGHTA, CDR2 FQGNSA. Using reference TRBV7-2 and TRBJ1-1 for the parts outside the CDR3, the full variable domain is GAGVSQSPSNKVTEKGKDVELRCDPISGHTALYWYRQSLGQGLEFLIYFQGNSAPDKSGLPSDRFSAERTGGSVSTLTIQRTQQEDSAVYLCASSRMTGDLAEAFFGQGTRLTVV.

The gene calls are TRBV27 and TRBJ1-5; the D gene is possibly TRBD1 (6 bases). This CDR3 comprises 13 residues. The germline V gene encodes CDR1 MNHEY and CDR2 SMNVEV (reference sequence). V was shortened by 6 bases and J by 9 bases, with 15 bases between the two germline ends. CDR3 sequence (DNA): TGTGCCAGCAGAGAGGCACCCAGGGGGCCCCAGCATTTT. It yields the protein CASREAPRGPQHF.

V usage is TRBV7-8 and J usage is TRBJ2-7, with no clear D. The CDR3 loop spans 11 amino acids. With 5 bases removed from V and 7 bases from J, the gap between germline ends came to 9 bases. The germline V gene has CDR1 SGHVS and CDR2 FQNEAQ. CDR3 sequence reads: CASSPVGEQYF. The CDR3 DNA is TGTGCCAGCAGCCCCGTCGGGGAGCAGTACTTC.

The gene calls are TRBV7-9 and TRBJ1-2, with 8 bases identical to TRBD1. CDR3 size: 17 residues. Germline V lookup: CDR1 SEHNR, CDR2 FQNEAQ (reference sequence). V lost 5 bases to trimming and J lost 0 bases; unmatched junction nucleotides: 11. The CDR3 here is CASSAKVQGASNYGYTF. CDR3 DNA: TGTGCCAGCAGCGCGAAAGTCCAGGGGGCGTCTAACTATGGCTACACCTTC. Complete variable domain (other parts from reference TRBV7-9 and TRBJ1-2): DTGVSQNPRHKITKRGQNVTFRCDPISEHNRLYWYRQTLGQGPEFLTYFQNEAQLEKSRLLSDRFSAERPKGSFSTLEIQRTEQGDSAMYLCASSAKVQGASNYGYTFGSGTRLTVV.

V gene TRBV29-1 combines with J gene TRBJ1-5; TRBD1 aligns across 10 bases. This CDR3 region has 15 residues. Germline V CDR1 and CDR2: SQVTM, ANQGSEA. The J segment lost 2 bases and the V segment lost 5 bases, leaving 6 bases of the junction unmatched. The CDR3 loop is CSVTDRGHGNQPQHF. CDR3 in DNA: TGCAGCGTTACCGACAGGGGGCATGGCAATCAGCCCCAGCATTTT.

This clone was recorded only once. The J gene is TRBJ2-7, the V gene TRBV11-2; maybe TRBD2 (7 bases). This CDR3 has 14 amino acids. Trimming removed 5 bases from V and 2 bases from J, with 13 bases in between. Germline V gene sequence: CDR1 SGHAT, CDR2 FQNNGV. DNA for the CDR3: TGTGCCAGCAGCGGGGGGGCCGGCCCCTACGAGCAGTACTTC. Protein product: CASSGGAGPYEQYF.

This chain joins TRBV24-1 and TRBJ2-2, with TRBD1 identical over 7 bases. The V and J ends lost 9 bases and 5 bases, in that order; junction bases with no gene match: 20. Germline lookup yields CDR1 KGHDR and CDR2 SFDVKD. CDR3 length: 18 amino acids. In DNA form, the CDR3 reads TGTGCCACCTCGATAAGGGGGCTAAAACAGGGAACGACCGGGGAGCTGTTTTTT. Its translation: CATSIRGLKQGTTGELFF.

This sequence joins TRBV28 and TRBJ1-4; no reliable D call. The V gene lost 7 bases and the J gene lost 8 bases, with 17 bases spanning the gap. This CDR3 has 14 residues. Germline loops: CDR1 MDHEN, CDR2 SYDVKM. CDR3 loop: CASTQEIIAEKLFF. The DNA for the CDR3 is TGTGCCAGCACCCAAGAGATCATTGCGGAAAAACTGTTTTTT.

The V and J genes are TRBV6-6 and TRBJ1-2, with a possible D match to TRBD1 (6 bases). Germline CDR1 is MNHNY and CDR2 is SVGAGI (reference sequence). V lost 2 bases, J lost 6 bases, and 13 bases lay in between. The CDR3 totals 14 residues. The CDR3 protein is CASSYVGGADGYTF. CDR3 sequence (DNA): TGTGCCAGCAGTTACGTAGGGGGGGCAGATGGCTACACCTTC.